Following are 8 T cell receptor beta chains from one sample sequenced in a study of blood T cells in healthy people across ages. The use of a sample-barcoded 5' primer and a J-beta primer mix characterized a second PCR of roughly 7 to 12 cycles. Using its own MiXCR run on the 5' RACE reads, TCRdb lists one record per CDR3 protein. The sample records some 710,000 distinct CDR3 sequences, about half being singletons. Sequences were obtained from blood. Receptors were obtained from an elderly man in good health.

This clonotype was observed at least ten times. V usage is TRBV27 and J usage is TRBJ2-3, with 10 bases aligning to TRBD2. The germline gives CDR1 MNHEY, CDR2 SMNVEV (reference sequence). V dropped 5 bases and J dropped 5; count of bases not matched to a gene: 10. CDR3 length: 16 amino acids. This CDR3 reads CASSLPSGSGVDTQYF. The CDR3 nucleotides are TGTGCCAGCAGTCTCCCTAGCGGGAGCGGGGTAGATACGCAGTATTTT.

The V call is TRBV7-2, the J call TRBJ1-5; 8 nucleotides agree with TRBD1. CDR3 length: 18 amino acids. The germline CDR1 and CDR2 sequences are SGHTA and FQGNSA. V lost 2 bases to trimming and J lost 4 bases; unmatched junction nucleotides: 13. The CDR3 DNA is TGTGCCAGCAGCTTAAGTCGGGCGCAGGGGGCGGTAAATCAGCCCCAGCATTTT. Amino acids: CASSLSRAQGAVNQPQHF.

The gene calls are TRBV2 and TRBJ1-2; D is unclear. Germline V gives CDR1 SNHLY, CDR2 FYNNEI. CDR3 length: 13 residues. V lost 9 bases and J 0 bases, leaving 11 bases between the germline ends. For the CDR3, the DNA is TGTGCCAGTAAACCAGATGCTAACTATGGCTACACCTTC. As protein: CASKPDANYGYTF.

The V and J genes are TRBV12-3 or TRBV12-4 and TRBJ1-6; unclear D gene. The CDR3 spans 14 residues. V lost 3 bases and J lost 6, with 9 bases in between. Here the CDR3 reads CASSFGQTNSPLHF. CDR3 in DNA: TGTGCCAGCAGTTTTGGTCAGACTAATTCACCCCTCCACTTT.

This clonotype has more than one count but fewer than ten. This chain links TRBV4-1 with TRBJ2-1; 14 bases align to TRBD2. Germline lookup yields CDR1 MGHRA and CDR2 YSYEKL. The CDR3 is 17 amino acids. V was clipped by 1 base and J by 10 bases; unmatched bases: 9. CDR3 residues: CASSQVSGTSGSREQFF. The DNA of the CDR3 is TGCGCCAGCAGCCAAGTCTCCGGGACTAGCGGGAGCCGAGAGCAGTTCTTC.

The rearrangement uses TRBV4-1 and TRBJ2-1; no clear D. V lost 10 bases and J lost 0, with 13 bases in between. The CDR3 has 14 residues. Germline loops: CDR1 MGHRA, CDR2 YSYEKL. The CDR3 nucleotides are TGCGCCACCCGGTTGGGCGGCTCCTACAATGAGCAGTTCTTC. Translated, it gives CATRLGGSYNEQFF.

V is TRBV12-3 or TRBV12-4 and J is TRBJ2-7; the D gene is possibly TRBD1 (6 bases). Trimming removed 1 base at V and 7 bases at J, with 17 bases between. There are 15 residues in the CDR3. The CDR3 protein is CASSLVGQIYNEQYF. The CDR3 DNA sequence: TGTGCCAGCAGTTTAGTCGGACAGATATACAATGAGCAGTACTTC.

This clonotype appeared a few times. The rearrangement joins TRBV12-3 or TRBV12-4 to TRBJ2-1, with 12 bases aligning to TRBD2. The trim removed 5 bases at V and 1 base at J, leaving 9 bases unmatched. This CDR3 comprises 18 residues. Written as DNA, the CDR3 is TGTGCCAGCAGTCCACAACTGACTAGCGGGAGTTCCTACAATGAGCAGTTCTTC. Translation: CASSPQLTSGSSYNEQFF.